The rows below give T cell receptor beta chains drawn from one sample of a study of blood T cell repertoires in COVID-19. The table came from immunoSEQ multiplex PCR; TCRdb's copy has only in-frame clones and leaves some out. The sample carries fewer than 300,000 clones, about 73% recorded once. The sample comprised peripheral blood. These receptors were obtained from an elderly woman with acute or convalescent COVID-19. Both conserved end residues are part of each CDR3. Each record gives: D gene, clone size, V gene, CDR3 length, J gene, CDR3 protein, CDR3 DNA. The D gene is left open where the match is weak. Not all rows give a size; the values are once, few, many and, for expanded clones, a class.

-	-	TRBV11-2	15	TRBJ2-7	CASSSRVVLSYEQYF	TGTGCCAGCAGCTCCCGGGTCGTTCTCTCCTACGAGCAGTACTTC
-	-	TRBV5-4	14	TRBJ2-4	CASSLDAGADIQYF	TGTGCCAGCAGCTTGGACGCAGGGGCAGACATTCAGTACTTC
-	-	TRBV14	13	TRBJ2-7	CASSQLDSYEQYF	TGTGCCAGCAGCCAACTGGACAGCTACGAGCAGTACTTC
-	-	TRBV4-2	11	TRBJ1-2	CASSQDRGYTF	TGTGCCAGCAGCCAAGATCGGGGCTACACCTTC
TRBD2	-	TRBV4-2	18	TRBJ2-2	CASSQGTLAGGSVGELFF	TGTGCCAGCAGCCAAGGAACCCTAGCGGGAGGTTCCGTCGGGGAGCTGTTTTTT
TRBD1	-	TRBV20-1	14	TRBJ1-5	CSASEGQGNQPQHF	TGCAGTGCTAGTGAGGGACAGGGTAATCAGCCCCAGCATTTT
TRBD2	few	TRBV11-2	15	TRBJ2-5	CASRPGTSATETQYF	TGTGCCAGCAGGCCCGGGACTAGCGCGACAGAGACCCAGTACTTC
TRBD1	-	TRBV9	14	TRBJ2-5	CASAPGQGQETQYF	TGTGCCAGCGCTCCGGGACAGGGACAAGAGACCCAGTACTTC
TRBD1	-	TRBV5-4	14	TRBJ1-2	CASSWGDRNYGYTF	TGTGCCAGCAGCTGGGGGGACAGGAACTATGGCTACACCTTC
-	-	TRBV7-2	13	TRBJ2-7	CASSSGRQYEQYF	TGTGCCAGCAGCTCAGGTCGACAGTACGAGCAGTACTTC
-	-	TRBV11-2	15	TRBJ1-3	CASSLYFHSGNTIYF	TGTGCCAGCAGCTTATACTTTCACTCTGGAAACACCATATATTTT
TRBD1	few	TRBV14	15	TRBJ2-5	CASSPRTGRRETQYF	TGTGCCAGCAGCCCCCGGACAGGGAGAAGGGAGACCCAGTACTTC
-	-	TRBV9	15	TRBJ1-4	CASSPRLHRGGKTVF	TGTGCCAGCAGTCCCCGGTTGCACCGGGGGGGAAAAACTGTTTTT
TRBD1	few	TRBV3-1/TRBV3-2	13	TRBJ1-2	CASSQVDRAGYTF	TGTGCCAGCAGCCAGGTGGACAGGGCCGGCTACACCTTC
TRBD1	-	TRBV5-3	19	TRBJ1-3	CARSLTPPQDRASGNTIYF	TGTGCCAGAAGCTTGACCCCACCGCAGGACAGGGCCTCTGGAAACACCATATATTTT
TRBD1	-	TRBV19	18	TRBJ2-6	CASSTDRGTRSGANVLTF	TGTGCCAGTAGTACAGACAGGGGGACTCGTTCTGGGGCCAACGTCCTGACTTTC
-	many	TRBV3-1/TRBV3-2	11	TRBJ1-2	CASSQGGGYTF	TGTGCCAGCAGCCAAGGGGGCGGCTACACCTTC
TRBD1	-	TRBV12-5	22	TRBJ1-5	CASGTPGGTGPGYIKSNQPQHF	TGTGCTAGTGGTACCCCCGGGGGGACAGGGCCCGGCTATATAAAGAGCAATCAGCCCCAGCATTTT
TRBD2	few	TRBV2	16	TRBJ2-3	CAINGATSGGVDTQYF	TGTGCCATCAACGGGGCGACTAGCGGGGGTGTAGATACGCAGTATTTT
TRBD1	-	TRBV27	14	TRBJ1-5	CASSETGARQPQHF	TGTGCCAGCAGTGAGACAGGGGCTCGTCAGCCCCAGCATTTT
-	-	TRBV30	15	TRBJ1-2	CAWSRPRTGGPGYTF	TGTGCCTGGAGTAGGCCCCGGACGGGGGGCCCTGGCTACACCTTC
-	-	TRBV14	16	TRBJ1-1	CASSQGSALSNTEAFF	TGTGCCAGCAGCCAGGGCTCGGCACTTTCAAACACTGAAGCTTTCTTT
-	few	TRBV4-3	16	TRBJ1-2	CASSRTGRAPLIGYTF	TGCGCCAGCAGCCGAACAGGGAGGGCCCCTCTAATTGGCTACACCTTC
TRBD1	-	TRBV7-2	14	TRBJ2-1	CASSPGTGVNEQFF	TGTGCCAGCAGCCCAGGGACAGGGGTTAATGAGCAGTTCTTC
-	-	TRBV7-6	14	TRBJ1-1	CASSTATGRAEAFF	TGTGCCAGCAGCACCGCTACAGGGAGGGCTGAAGCTTTCTTT
TRBD2	-	TRBV6-2/TRBV6-3	15	TRBJ2-1	CASSPPGLGSGEQFF	TGTGCCAGCAGCCCCCCGGGACTAGGCAGCGGTGAGCAGTTCTTC
TRBD2	-	TRBV4-1	15	TRBJ2-7	CASSQARTSGYEQYF	TGCGCCAGCAGCCAAGCGCGGACTAGCGGCTACGAGCAGTACTTC
-	once	TRBV3-1/TRBV3-2	14	TRBJ1-1	CASSQRGGSNEAFF	TGTGCCAGCAGCCAGAGGGGGGGATCCAACGAAGCTTTCTTT
-	-	TRBV6-5	13	TRBJ1-1	CASKLTVNTEAFF	TGTGCCAGCAAGCTGACAGTGAACACTGAAGCTTTCTTT
-	few	TRBV3-1/TRBV3-2	17	TRBJ2-1	CASSKSDSRGTGNEQFF	TGTGCCAGCAGCAAAAGTGACAGTAGAGGAACGGGCAATGAGCAGTTCTTC
TRBD1	once	TRBV4-1	16	TRBJ1-5	CASSQERAGGNQPQHF	TGCGCCAGCAGCCAAGAGAGGGCAGGGGGGAATCAGCCCCAGCATTTT
TRBD2	-	TRBV7-2	15	TRBJ2-5	CASSASGGRGETQYF	TGTGCCAGCAGCGCCTCGGGGGGGAGGGGTGAGACCCAGTACTTC
TRBD1	few	TRBV6-2/TRBV6-3	13	TRBJ1-5	CASSDRVGQPQHF	TGTGCCAGCAGTGACAGGGTCGGTCAGCCCCAGCATTTT
-	-	TRBV30	15	TRBJ2-7	CAWGVQAVLSYEQYF	TGTGCCTGGGGGGTACAGGCAGTCCTCTCCTACGAGCAGTACTTC